This is a list of T cell receptor beta chains from one sample in a study of blood T cell repertoires in COVID-19. Generated by immunoSEQ multiplex PCR, the TCRdb table keeps only in-frame clones and is missing some. The sample includes about 150,000 clones, around 84% of them seen just once. The sample taken for sequencing was PBMCs or T cells enriched from blood (not recorded which). These receptors were collected from a woman aged 45-65 years who had recovered from COVID-19. The CDR3 runs from the conserved cysteine through the conserved F or W. Each record gives: J gene, clone size, V gene, D gene, CDR3 protein, CDR3 DNA. D genes are given only for firm matches. Part of the rows lack a size; the others show once, few, many or a class for expanded clones.

J gene: TRBJ2-3; clone size: .; V gene: TRBV28; D gene: TRBD2; CDR3 protein: CATWTSVSTDTQYF; CDR3 DNA: TGTGCCACCTGGACTAGCGTTAGCACAGATACGCAGTATTTT
J gene: TRBJ1-2; clone size: .; V gene: TRBV23-1; D gene: .; CDR3 protein: CASSQLGPAQANYGYTF; CDR3 DNA: TGCGCCAGCAGTCAATTGGGGCCTGCTCAAGCTAACTATGGCTACACCTTC
J gene: TRBJ2-7; clone size: .; V gene: TRBV7-8; D gene: .; CDR3 protein: CASSVTRQATYEQYF; CDR3 DNA: TGTGCCAGCAGCGTAACTCGACAGGCCACCTACGAGCAGTACTTC
J gene: TRBJ1-6; clone size: few; V gene: TRBV19; D gene: .; CDR3 protein: CGSGERNSPLHF; CDR3 DNA: TGTGGGTCAGGGGAACGGAATTCACCCCTCCACTTT
J gene: TRBJ1-4; clone size: .; V gene: TRBV20-1; D gene: .; CDR3 protein: CSASAGWGEKLFF; CDR3 DNA: TGCAGTGCTAGTGCAGGGTGGGGTGAAAAACTGTTTTTT
J gene: TRBJ2-1; clone size: .; V gene: TRBV10-3; D gene: TRBD2; CDR3 protein: CAISEGLAGAEQFF; CDR3 DNA: TGTGCCATCAGTGAGGGACTAGCGGGTGCGGAGCAGTTCTTC
J gene: TRBJ1-5; clone size: few; V gene: TRBV7-2; D gene: .; CDR3 protein: CASSLGGSTLNQPQHF; CDR3 DNA: TGTGCCAGCAGCTTAGGAGGCAGTACATTGAATCAGCCCCAGCATTTT
J gene: TRBJ2-3; clone size: few; V gene: TRBV29-1; D gene: TRBD1; CDR3 protein: CSVDRGTDTQYF; CDR3 DNA: TGCAGCGTTGACAGGGGGACAGATACGCAGTATTTT
J gene: TRBJ2-2; clone size: .; V gene: TRBV5-4; D gene: TRBD2; CDR3 protein: CASSPGTRAGELFF; CDR3 DNA: TGTGCCAGCAGCCCCGGGACTAGGGCCGGGGAGCTGTTTTTT
J gene: TRBJ2-7; clone size: .; V gene: TRBV6-5; D gene: TRBD2; CDR3 protein: CASSYPAAGGEQYF; CDR3 DNA: TGTGCCAGCAGTTACCCCGCCGCGGGGGGCGAGCAGTACTTC
J gene: TRBJ1-1; clone size: .; V gene: TRBV18; D gene: TRBD1; CDR3 protein: CASSPGTGQTEAFF; CDR3 DNA: TGTGCCAGCTCACCCGGGACAGGGCAGACTGAAGCTTTCTTT
J gene: TRBJ1-6; clone size: .; V gene: TRBV5-1; D gene: TRBD1; CDR3 protein: CASSLVAGQGYSPLHF; CDR3 DNA: TGCGCCAGCAGCTTGGTTGCGGGACAGGGGTATTCACCCCTCCACTTT
J gene: TRBJ1-1; clone size: .; V gene: TRBV29-1; D gene: TRBD1; CDR3 protein: CSADRSNTEAFF; CDR3 DNA: TGCAGCGCGGACAGGTCGAACACTGAAGCTTTCTTT
J gene: TRBJ2-3; clone size: .; V gene: TRBV10-3; D gene: TRBD2; CDR3 protein: CAISGTSGDTQYF; CDR3 DNA: TGTGCCATCAGTGGGACTAGCGGAGATACGCAGTATTTT
J gene: TRBJ2-7; clone size: few; V gene: TRBV20-1; D gene: .; CDR3 protein: CSASTSLRSSYEQYF; CDR3 DNA: TGCAGTGCTAGTACCAGCCTAAGGAGCTCCTACGAGCAGTACTTC
J gene: TRBJ2-5; clone size: .; V gene: TRBV6-2/TRBV6-3; D gene: .; CDR3 protein: CASSYQLQGSQTQYF; CDR3 DNA: TGTGCCAGCAGTTACCAATTACAGGGATCTCAGACCCAGTACTTC
J gene: TRBJ2-5; clone size: .; V gene: TRBV9; D gene: TRBD2; CDR3 protein: CASGASGGTSETQYF; CDR3 DNA: TGTGCCAGTGGGGCTAGCGGGGGTACTTCAGAGACCCAGTACTTC
J gene: TRBJ2-5; clone size: .; V gene: TRBV23-1; D gene: TRBD2; CDR3 protein: CASRGTRTETQYF; CDR3 DNA: TGCGCCAGCAGGGGGACTAGGACGGAGACCCAGTACTTC